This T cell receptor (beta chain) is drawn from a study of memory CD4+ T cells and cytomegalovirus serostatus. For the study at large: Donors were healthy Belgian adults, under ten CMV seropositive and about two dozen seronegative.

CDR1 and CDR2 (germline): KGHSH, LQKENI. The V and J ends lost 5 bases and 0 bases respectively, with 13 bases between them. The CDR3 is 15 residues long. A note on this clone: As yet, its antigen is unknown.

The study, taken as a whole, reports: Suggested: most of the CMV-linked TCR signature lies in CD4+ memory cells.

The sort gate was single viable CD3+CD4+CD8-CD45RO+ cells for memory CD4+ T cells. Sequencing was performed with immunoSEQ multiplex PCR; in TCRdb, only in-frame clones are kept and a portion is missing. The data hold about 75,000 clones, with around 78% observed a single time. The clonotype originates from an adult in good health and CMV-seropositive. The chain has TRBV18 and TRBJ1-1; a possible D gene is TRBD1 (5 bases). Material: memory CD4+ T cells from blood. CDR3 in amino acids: CASSVQVSMNTEAFF. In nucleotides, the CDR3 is TGTGCCAGCTCAGTACAGGTTTCCATGAACACTGAAGCTTTCTTT.